The source of this T cell receptor (beta chain) is a study of patients and donors after allogeneic stem cell transplantation. Via MiXCR, TCRdb re-called the RT-PCR reads, giving one row per CDR3 protein. The data show under 200,000 distinct CDR3 sequences, 30% seen once. This CDR3 has 16 amino acids. In germline, CDR1 is MNHEY, CDR2 SMNVEV (reference sequence). V lost 5 bases and J lost 9, with 23 bases in between. This clonotype was counted a few times. The TCR was taken from a human donor who was either an allogeneic HSCT recipient or a stem cell or donor lymphocyte infusion donor (not recorded which). It is not recorded whose cells these are; they may come from a transplant donor. The rearrangement links TRBV27 to TRBJ1-5, with unresolved D. The sample comprised blood, either unsorted or a sorted T cell fraction (not recorded which). The CDR3 spells CASSIGPPKYAGPQHF. The CDR3 coding sequence is TGTGCCAGCAGTATCGGACCGCCTAAATATGCAGGGCCCCAGCATTTT.